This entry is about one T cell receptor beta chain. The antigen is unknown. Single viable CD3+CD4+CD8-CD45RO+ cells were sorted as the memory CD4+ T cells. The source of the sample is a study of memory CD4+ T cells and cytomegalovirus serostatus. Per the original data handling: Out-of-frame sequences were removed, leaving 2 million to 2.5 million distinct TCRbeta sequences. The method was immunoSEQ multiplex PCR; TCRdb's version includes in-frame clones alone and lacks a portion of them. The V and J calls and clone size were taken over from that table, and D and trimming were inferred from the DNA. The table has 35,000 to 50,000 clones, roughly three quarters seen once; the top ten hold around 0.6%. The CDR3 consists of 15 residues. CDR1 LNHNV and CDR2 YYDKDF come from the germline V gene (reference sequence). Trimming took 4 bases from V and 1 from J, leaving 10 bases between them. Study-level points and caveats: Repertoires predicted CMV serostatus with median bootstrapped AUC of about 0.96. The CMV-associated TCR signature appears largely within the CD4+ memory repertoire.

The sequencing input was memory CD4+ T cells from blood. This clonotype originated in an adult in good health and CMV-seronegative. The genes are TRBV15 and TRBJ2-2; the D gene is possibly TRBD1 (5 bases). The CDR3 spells CATSIGVGNTGELFF. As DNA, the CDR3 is TGTGCCACCAGCATAGGGGTAGGGAACACCGGGGAGCTGTTTTTT.